A single sample gave rise to the 27 T cell receptor beta chains below, sequenced in a study of blood T cell repertoires in COVID-19. Assay: immunoSEQ multiplex PCR; the TCRdb copy retains only in-frame clones and omits some. The top ten hold 15% to 20% of the sample, which has about 160,000 clones, approximately 86% seen once. The source material was PBMCs or T cells enriched from blood (not recorded which). The receptors shown here come from a man aged 55 to 70 who had recovered from COVID-19.

V is TRBV20-1 and J is TRBJ2-7; D may be TRBD2 (5 bases). CDR1 and CDR2 (germline): DFQATT, SNEGSKA (reference sequence). The CDR3 runs 11 residues. Between the trimmed V and J ends, which lost 3 bases and 7 bases, there was a span of 10 bases. CDR3 sequence (DNA): TGCAGTGCTAGTGAAGGCGGGGAGCAGTACTTC. Its protein product is CSASEGGEQYF.

The J gene is TRBJ2-1, the V gene TRBV13; 8 bases align to TRBD2. The CDR3 is 14 residues long. The V and J ends lost 5 bases and 8 bases, in that order; junction bases with no gene match: 8. Germline lookup yields CDR1 PRHDT and CDR2 FYEKMQ (reference sequence). Here the CDR3 reads CASSQGTSLDEQFF. The CDR3 bases are TGTGCCAGCAGCCAAGGGACTAGTCTTGATGAGCAGTTCTTC.

A few counts support this clone. The chain employs TRBV5-1 and TRBJ1-1, with a tentative D call TRBD1 (5 bases). Germline V gives CDR1 SGHRS, CDR2 YFSETQ. This CDR3 comprises 14 residues. The ends were cut back, 4 bases at V and 7 bases at J, with 17 bases in the middle. The CDR3: CASSLSQGGGEAFF. The CDR3 nucleotides read TGCGCCAGCAGCCTCTCCCAGGGAGGAGGTGAAGCTTTCTTT.

The chain is built from TRBV11-1 and TRBJ2-5; D is possibly TRBD2 (6 bases). The germline V gene has CDR1 SGHAT and CDR2 FQDESV (reference sequence). V lost 5 bases, J lost 5 bases, and 21 bases lay in between. This CDR3 is built from 16 residues. CDR3 in DNA: TGTGCCAGCAGCCCCGGCGGGGACCTAAGCCGGGAGACCCAGTACTTC. Amino acid sequence: CASSPGGDLSRETQYF.

The chain has TRBV2 and TRBJ2-4; weak D call: TRBD2 (5 bases). Germline CDR1 reads SNHLY; CDR2 reads FYNNEI. Deletions cut 4 bases from V and 0 bases from J, with 22 bases between. This CDR3 is 19 amino acids long. In DNA form, the CDR3 reads TGTGCCAGCAGTGCGTTTTTCCCCCGGGGTGGTGTAGCCAAAAACATTCAGTACTTC. Encoded protein: CASSAFFPRGGVAKNIQYF.

The chain joins TRBV6-5 to TRBJ1-1; D remains unclear. The CDR3 extends over 14 amino acids. V was shortened by 5 bases and J by 7 bases, with 17 bases between the two germline ends. Looked up from germline, CDR1 is MNHEY and CDR2 is SVGAGI. CDR3 in amino acids: CASSPGPAEGEAFF. Written as DNA, the CDR3 is TGTGCCAGCAGTCCAGGACCTGCCGAGGGTGAAGCTTTCTTT.

The chain has TRBV3-1 (or the pseudogene TRBV3-2) and TRBJ2-3, with D perhaps TRBD2 (6 bases). Per germline, CDR1 LGHDT and CDR2 YNNKEL (reference sequence). CDR3 length equals 15 residues. The V end was cut by 3 bases, the J end by 4 bases, with 14 bases between. CDR3 residues: CASSQLRERADTQYF. Here the CDR3 DNA reads TGTGCCAGCAGCCAGCTCCGGGAGCGTGCAGATACGCAGTATTTT.

This clone was seen only a few times. This chain links TRBV28 with TRBJ2-2; 7 nucleotides match TRBD1. This CDR3 spans 15 amino acids. Germline V gene data show CDR1 as MDHEN and CDR2 as SYDVKM. V lost 9 bases, J lost 6 bases, and 13 bases stayed unmatched. The CDR3 reads CASSLGQDLPGELFF. In nucleotides, the CDR3 is TGTGCCAGTTCACTTGGACAGGACCTTCCCGGGGAGCTGTTTTTT. The full variable domain, completed using reference TRBV28 and TRBJ2-2, is DVKVTQSSRYLVKRTGEKVFLECVQDMDHENMFWYRQDPGLGLRLIYFSYDVKMKEKGDIPEGYSVSREKKERFSLILESASTNQTSMYLCASSLGQDLPGELFFGEGSRLTVL.

The J gene is TRBJ2-6, the V gene TRBV7-3, with a tentative D call TRBD1 (5 bases). Germline CDR1 and CDR2: SGHTA and FQGTGA. This CDR3 is built from 18 residues. Trimming removed 1 base at V and 2 bases at J, with 15 bases between. The CDR3 sequence is CASSLSVGVFPGANVLTF. The CDR3 nucleotides are TGTGCCAGCAGCTTAAGTGTAGGGGTCTTCCCTGGGGCCAACGTCCTGACTTTC. The full variable domain, with the rest looked up from reference TRBV7-3 and TRBJ2-6, is GAGVSQTPSNKVTEKGKYVELRCDPISGHTALYWYRQSLGQGPEFLIYFQGTGAADDSGLPNDRFFAVRPEGSVSTLKIQRTERGDSAVYLCASSLSVGVFPGANVLTFGAGSRLTVL.

The chain links TRBV14 to TRBJ2-5, with D hard to call. The CDR3 is 16 residues long. The germline V gene encodes CDR1 SGHDN and CDR2 FVKESK. V shed 4 bases and J shed 0 bases, with 15 bases lying between them. The CDR3 DNA follows: TGTGCCAGCAGCCCTTACAGCCTACTCAACCAAGAGACCCAGTACTTC. It translates to CASSPYSLLNQETQYF.

The J gene is TRBJ2-1, the V gene TRBV6-6, with 15 positions matching TRBD2. Trimming took 5 bases from V and 8 from J; bases not matched to a gene: 10. Germline-derived CDR1 and CDR2 are MNHNY and SVGAGI (reference sequence). The CDR3 covers 17 residues. DNA of the CDR3: TGTGCCAGCAGTCACGGACTAGCGGGGGGGTTTTACGATGAGCAGTTCTTC. Amino acid sequence: CASSHGLAGGFYDEQFF.

This chain uses TRBV28 with TRBJ1-5, with 8 bases fitting TRBD1. Trimming took 5 bases from V and 2 from J; bases not matched to a gene: 5. This CDR3 is built from 15 residues. The germline CDR1 and CDR2 sequences are MDHEN and SYDVKM. The CDR3 DNA is TGTGCCAGCAGTACGGACAGGGAAGGCAATCAGCCCCAGCATTTT. It is translated as CASSTDREGNQPQHF.

The CDR3 coding sequence is TGTGCCAGCAGTTCCTACTTCCGGACAGGGGCCGCCCCGAACACTGAAGCTTTCTTT. This translates into CASSSYFRTGAAPNTEAFF. The V and J genes are TRBV28 and TRBJ1-1; 9 bases line up with TRBD1. The CDR3 length is 19 residues. Germline CDR1 is MDHEN and CDR2 is SYDVKM. V lost 4 bases and J lost 1; bases outside the gene matches: 16. The entire variable domain, with the rest obtained from reference TRBV28 and TRBJ1-1, is as follows: DVKVTQSSRYLVKRTGEKVFLECVQDMDHENMFWYRQDPGLGLRLIYFSYDVKMKEKGDIPEGYSVSREKKERFSLILESASTNQTSMYLCASSSYFRTGAAPNTEAFFGQGTRLTVV.

This chain connects TRBV20-1 to TRBJ1-5; tentative D call: TRBD1 (6 bases). CDR1 and CDR2 (germline): DFQATT, SNEGSKA (reference sequence). The CDR3 runs to 13 residues. V lost 3 bases to trimming and J lost 7 bases, with 13 bases between them. The chain's CDR3 is CSASHREGQPQHF. The CDR3 nucleotides are TGCAGTGCTAGTCACAGGGAGGGGCAGCCCCAGCATTTT.

This rearrangement joins TRBV28 to TRBJ1-3; 10 bases are a match to TRBD1. Germline lookup yields CDR1 MDHEN and CDR2 SYDVKM. The J segment lost 3 bases and the V segment lost 7 bases, leaving 9 bases of the junction unmatched. The CDR3 is 16 amino acids. CDR3 coding DNA: TGTGCCAGCACCCCACGACAGGGGGCGTTTGGAAACACCATATATTTT. It specifies CASTPRQGAFGNTIYF. The variable domain in full, completed from reference TRBV28 and TRBJ1-3, reads DVKVTQSSRYLVKRTGEKVFLECVQDMDHENMFWYRQDPGLGLRLIYFSYDVKMKEKGDIPEGYSVSREKKERFSLILESASTNQTSMYLCASTPRQGAFGNTIYFGEGSWLTVV.

The J gene is TRBJ1-2, the V gene TRBV27; 8 bases align to TRBD1. CDR1 and CDR2 from the germline V gene are MNHEY and SMNVEV (reference sequence). V was pared by 5 bases and J by 2 bases, with 4 bases of the junction left unmatched. The CDR3 consists of 14 residues. The chain's CDR3 is CASSTGQGNYGYTF. The CDR3 region has the DNA TGTGCCAGCAGTACAGGACAGGGAAACTATGGCTACACCTTC.

The chain combines TRBV30 with TRBJ1-2, with a weak D call TRBD1 (6 bases). V gave up 3 bases and J gave up 3 bases, with 14 bases separating them. Per germline, CDR1 GTSNPN and CDR2 SVGIG (reference sequence). The CDR3 is 14 amino acids. The CDR3 DNA reads as TGTGCCTGGAGGAGGCAACAGGGAGACTATGGCTACACCTTC. Amino acid sequence: CAWRRQQGDYGYTF.

The chain carries TRBV30 and TRBJ2-7, with D maybe TRBD2 (6 bases). The CDR3 extends over 14 amino acids. The germline V gene has CDR1 GTSNPN and CDR2 SVGIG (reference sequence). V was cut by 1 base and J by 3 bases, with 13 bases left in between. The CDR3 bases are TGTGCCTGGAGTGGCGGGGTGATCGACTACGAGCAGTACTTC. Protein: CAWSGGVIDYEQYF.

This clone was seen more than once but under ten times. The chain uses TRBV7-8 and TRBJ1-2; a possible D gene is TRBD1 (5 bases). The CDR3 has 14 amino acids. The V end was cut by 4 bases, the J end by 4 bases, with 13 bases between. From germline, CDR1 is SGHVS and CDR2 FQNEAQ. This CDR3 reads CASSSKAGGYGYTF. The CDR3 bases are TGTGCCAGCAGCTCAAAGGCGGGGGGCTATGGCTACACCTTC.

This sequence joins TRBV18 and TRBJ1-6, with D possibly TRBD1 on 6 matching bases. Germline V gives CDR1 KGHSH, CDR2 LQKENI. The CDR3 contains 17 residues. V lost 1 base and J 4 bases, leaving 14 bases between the germline ends. The CDR3 DNA sequence: TGTGCCAGCTCACCACTACAACAGGGATTATATAATTCACCCCTCCACTTT. It codes for CASSPLQQGLYNSPLHF.

The chain joins TRBV28 to TRBJ1-2, with D hard to call. The CDR3 runs 14 residues. V lost 5 bases, J lost 2 bases, and 12 bases lay in between. Germline CDR1 reads MDHEN; CDR2 reads SYDVKM. The CDR3 DNA reads TGTGCCAGCAGTCGGGATCCCATGAACTATGGCTACACCTTC. This sequence encodes CASSRDPMNYGYTF.

This clone has only a few counts. The chain couples TRBV2 to TRBJ1-2; unclear D gene. CDR1 and CDR2 from the germline V gene are SNHLY and FYNNEI. This CDR3 is 11 amino acids long. Trimming pared 5 bases from V and 3 bases from J, leaving 4 bases between. CDR3 sequence reads: CASSTDYGYTF. The DNA of the CDR3 is TGTGCCAGCAGTACGGACTATGGCTACACCTTC.

This clone turned up a few times. CDR3 residues: CSAWRDLSLFF. DNA for the CDR3: TGCAGTGCTTGGCGGGACCTTTCACTGTTTTTT. The V call is TRBV20-1, the J call TRBJ1-4, with D possibly being TRBD1 (5 bases). Trimming left V 5 bases short and J 13 bases short, with 14 bases between. The V gene's germline CDR1 is DFQATT and CDR2 SNEGSKA (reference sequence). This CDR3 is 11 amino acids long.

In this sample, this clone turned up once. This sequence joins TRBV19 and TRBJ2-7; TRBD1 is a possible D gene (6 bases). Trimming cost V 3 bases and J 1 base, with 13 bases left between them. The CDR3 is 15 amino acids. The germline CDR1 and CDR2 sequences are LNHDA and SQIVND (reference sequence). The CDR3 region is CASSMGAGVSYEQYF. In DNA, the CDR3 is TGTGCCAGTAGTATGGGGGCAGGGGTTTCCTACGAGCAGTACTTC.

This clone was counted a few times. V and J are TRBV5-1 and TRBJ1-2; D gene ambiguous. This CDR3 is built from 13 residues. The V end was cut by 0 bases, the J end by 4 bases, with 7 bases between. The germline V gene has CDR1 SGHRS and CDR2 YFSETQ. The CDR3 sequence: CASSLDSRYGYTF. The CDR3 coding sequence is TGCGCCAGCAGCTTGGACAGCCGCTATGGCTACACCTTC.

This chain uses TRBV28 with TRBJ2-1, with D maybe TRBD1 (6 bases). V lost 5 bases, J lost 4 bases, and 18 bases lay in between. The CDR3 extends over 16 amino acids. CDR1 is MDHEN and CDR2 is SYDVKM in the germline V gene. CDR3 nucleotides: TGTGCCAGCAGTACCCACTACAGGGTCCAGTACAATGAGCAGTTCTTC. Encoded protein: CASSTHYRVQYNEQFF.

The chain couples TRBV27 to TRBJ2-3; 8 nucleotides line up with TRBD1. Unmatched junction bases numbered 13, after V lost 6 bases and J lost 5 bases. The CDR3 is 16 residues long. Germline CDR1 reads MNHEY; CDR2 reads SMNVEV (reference sequence). Here the CDR3 DNA reads TGTGCCAGCAGCCGAAGAACCAGGGGGCGCGAAGATACGCAGTATTTT. Protein: CASSRRTRGREDTQYF.